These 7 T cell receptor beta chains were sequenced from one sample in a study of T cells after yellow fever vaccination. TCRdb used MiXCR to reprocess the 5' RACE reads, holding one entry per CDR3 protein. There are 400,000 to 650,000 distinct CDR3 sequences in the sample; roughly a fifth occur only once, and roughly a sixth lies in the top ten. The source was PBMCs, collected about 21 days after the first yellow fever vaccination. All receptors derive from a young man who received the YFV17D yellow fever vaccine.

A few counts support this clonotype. For the CDR3, the DNA is TGTGCCAGCAGTTTAGCGCCCCCGTGGAGGGTCGGGGAGACCCAGTACTTC. Its protein is CASSLAPPWRVGETQYF. The V and J genes are TRBV12-3 or TRBV12-4 and TRBJ2-5, with a tentative D call TRBD2 (6 bases). V lost 0 bases and J 5 bases, leaving 19 bases between the germline ends. The CDR3 is 17 residues long.

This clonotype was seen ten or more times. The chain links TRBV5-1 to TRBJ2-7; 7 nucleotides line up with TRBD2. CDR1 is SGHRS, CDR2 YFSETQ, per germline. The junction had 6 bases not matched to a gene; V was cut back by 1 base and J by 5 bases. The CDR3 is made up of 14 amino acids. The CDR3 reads CASSLQGGVHEQYF. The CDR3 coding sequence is TGCGCCAGCAGCTTGCAGGGAGGGGTCCACGAGCAGTACTTC.

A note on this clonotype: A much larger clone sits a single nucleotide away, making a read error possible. CDR3 protein: CSASPPHRVGWTEAFF. The CDR3, as DNA: TGCAGTGCTAGCCCCCCCCACAGGGTAGGTTGGACTGAAGCTTTCTTT. The chain links TRBV20-1 to TRBJ1-1; TRBD1 might be the D (6 bases). Germline CDR1 reads DFQATT; CDR2 reads SNEGSKA (reference sequence). With 3 bases removed from V and 5 bases from J, the gap between germline ends came to 22 bases. CDR3 size: 16 residues.

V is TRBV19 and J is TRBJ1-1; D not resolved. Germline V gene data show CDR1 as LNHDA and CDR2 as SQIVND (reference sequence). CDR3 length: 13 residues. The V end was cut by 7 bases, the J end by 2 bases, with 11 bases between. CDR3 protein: CASTQTDNTEAFF. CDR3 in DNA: TGTGCCAGTACTCAGACTGATAACACTGAAGCTTTCTTT.

The CDR3 bases are TGTGCCAGCAGCGTAGGTGCAGTTCAAGGGTCCTACGAGCAGTACTTC. It is translated as CASSVGAVQGSYEQYF. The J gene is TRBJ2-7, the V gene TRBV9, with no clear D. The germline V gene encodes CDR1 SGDLS and CDR2 YYNGEE. This CDR3 has 16 residues. V shed 0 bases and J shed 1 base, with 14 bases lying between them.

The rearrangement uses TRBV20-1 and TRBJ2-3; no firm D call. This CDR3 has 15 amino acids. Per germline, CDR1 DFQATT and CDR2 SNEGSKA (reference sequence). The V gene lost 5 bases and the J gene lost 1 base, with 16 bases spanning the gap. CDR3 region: CSAGDGGVGTDTQYF. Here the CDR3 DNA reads TGCAGTGCTGGGGATGGCGGTGTGGGCACAGATACGCAGTATTTT.

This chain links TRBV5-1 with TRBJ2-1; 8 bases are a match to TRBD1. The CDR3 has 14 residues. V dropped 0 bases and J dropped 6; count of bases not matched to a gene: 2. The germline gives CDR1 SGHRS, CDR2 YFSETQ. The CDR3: CASSLGQGSNEQFF. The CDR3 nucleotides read TGCGCCAGCAGCTTGGGACAGGGGAGCAATGAGCAGTTCTTC.